Given below is one T cell receptor (beta chain) in context. The antigen is unknown. Trimming removed 4 bases from V and 6 bases from J, with 11 bases in between. The CDR3 loop spans 13 amino acids. CDR1 and CDR2 from the germline V gene are SGDLS and YYNGEE. Over several immunoSEQ plates, each subset's genomic DNA was distributed in even portions. The method was immunoSEQ multiplex PCR; TCRdb's version includes in-frame clones alone and lacks a portion of them. This sample yields about 2.4 million clones, of which approximately 94% are seen a single time; approximately 0.37% belongs to the top ten. The data belong to a study of shared clonotypes between healthy human individuals. Study results and limitations: A few donors showed sharing of about 5.5% of naive CD4 clonotypes.

The clonotype comes from a man aged 18 to 30 in good health. Some clones in this sample may be carry-over from other donors' samples. Sequencing was done on a sample of naive CD4+ T cells from PBMCs. Regarding subset: CD45RA+ positively selected. The chain recombines TRBV9 with TRBJ1-5; the D is unclear. The CDR3 nucleotides are TGTGCCAGCAGCCCCCCAGAGGGTCAGCCCCAGCATTTT. It is translated as CASSPPEGQPQHF.